Below are 23 T cell receptor beta chains sequenced from a single sample in a study of cytomegalovirus exposure and HLA in healthy donors. PCR amplification relied on 60 Vbeta primers (plus 13 Jbeta primers). Clones were read by immunoSEQ multiplex PCR, and TCRdb kept only the in-frame ones, dropping some. The table shows roughly 190,000 clones, with approximately 59% occurring only once. Sequencing was done on a sample of PBMCs. Receptors were obtained from a man aged 35-49 years in good health and CMV-seronegative.

The chain is built from TRBV9 and TRBJ1-1; D is unclear. CDR1 and CDR2 (germline): SGDLS, YYNGEE. The CDR3 is 13 residues long. The V gene lost 1 base and the J gene lost 3 bases, with 7 bases spanning the gap. The CDR3 nucleotides are TGTGCCAGCAGCGTATATTCGGACACTGAAGCTTTCTTT. Translated: CASSVYSDTEAFF. Full variable domain (rest looked up from reference TRBV9 and TRBJ1-1): DSGVTQTPKHLITATGQRVTLRCSPRSGDLSVYWYQQSLDQGLQFLIQYYNGEERAKGNILERFSAQQFPDLHSELNLSSLELGDSALYFCASSVYSDTEAFFGQGTRLTVV.

The chain joins TRBV2 to TRBJ1-5; tentatively, D is TRBD1 (6 bases). This CDR3 is 16 amino acids long. Germline lookup yields CDR1 SNHLY and CDR2 FYNNEI. Trimming took 2 bases from V and 7 from J, leaving 18 bases between them. The CDR3 reads CASSEWQDSGGQPQHF. The DNA for the CDR3 is TGTGCCAGCAGTGAATGGCAGGACAGTGGAGGACAGCCCCAGCATTTT.

The chain is built from TRBV12-5 and TRBJ2-3; 7 bases align to TRBD1. The germline CDR1 and CDR2 sequences are LGHNT and FRNRAP. Trimming removed 1 base from V and 5 bases from J; junction bases left unmatched: 0. The CDR3 spans 13 residues. This CDR3 is CASGLDRGDTQYF. The CDR3 DNA sequence: TGTGCTAGTGGTTTGGACAGGGGAGATACGCAGTATTTT.

CDR3 coding DNA: TGTGCCAGCAGCGCCGGACAGTCAATCGGGGAGCTGTTTTTT. Amino acids: CASSAGQSIGELFF. The chain joins TRBV9 to TRBJ2-2, with D perhaps matching TRBD1 (6 bases). V lost 3 bases, J lost 7 bases, and 13 bases lay in between. Germline V gives CDR1 SGDLS, CDR2 YYNGEE. This CDR3 contains 14 residues.

This sequence joins TRBV6-1 and TRBJ1-1; D is perhaps TRBD1 (5 bases). Trimming stripped 4 bases from V and 5 bases from J, with 17 bases between. The CDR3 has 15 residues. Germline V gene sequence: CDR1 MNHNS, CDR2 SASEGT. As DNA, the CDR3 is TGTGCCAGCAGTGTCGGCGAGCAGGGAAGGACTGAAGCTTTCTTT. Its translation is CASSVGEQGRTEAFF.

This clone has a handful of counts. The rearrangement joins TRBV18 to TRBJ1-1; maybe TRBD1 (6 bases). CDR3 length: 16 amino acids. The ends were cut back, 6 bases at V and 0 bases at J, with 17 bases in the middle. The V gene's germline CDR1 is KGHSH and CDR2 LQKENI. CDR3 protein: CASSLPRAGVNTEAFF. The CDR3 DNA follows: TGTGCCAGCTCCCTTCCGCGAGCAGGGGTGAACACTGAAGCTTTCTTT.

V usage is TRBV5-1 and J usage is TRBJ2-3; D possibly corresponds to TRBD2 (6 bases). Germline assignment: CDR1 SGHRS and CDR2 YFSETQ. The V gene lost 3 bases and the J gene lost 2 bases, with 16 bases spanning the gap. This CDR3 has 16 residues. In DNA, the CDR3 is TGCGCCAGCAGCTCGGCCCGGGACTTTTACACAGATACGCAGTATTTT. It is translated as CASSSARDFYTDTQYF.

This chain uses TRBV19 with TRBJ1-6; D is perhaps TRBD1 (5 bases). In germline, CDR1 is LNHDA, CDR2 SQIVND (reference sequence). The CDR3 spans 14 residues. Trimming removed 5 bases at V and 7 bases at J, with 12 bases between. The DNA for the CDR3 is TGTGCCAGTAGTGCCCCGACAGTCAATTCACCCCTCCACTTT. This gives the protein CASSAPTVNSPLHF.

The rearrangement links TRBV23-1 to TRBJ1-1, with D uncertain. TRBV23-1 is an ORF, with its function uncertain. This CDR3 spans 15 amino acids. V was pared by 0 bases and J by 2 bases, with 10 bases between. The CDR3 DNA is TGCGCCAGCAGTCAATCTAACACGACAAACACTGAAGCTTTCTTT. This encodes CASSQSNTTNTEAFF.

This chain joins TRBV4-1 and TRBJ2-7, with D perhaps matching TRBD2 (6 bases). The ends were cut back, 1 base at V and 2 bases at J, with 6 bases in the middle. This CDR3 has 13 residues. In germline, CDR1 is MGHRA, CDR2 YSYEKL. The CDR3 is CASSQGLAYEQYF. The CDR3 DNA reads as TGCGCCAGCAGCCAAGGACTAGCCTACGAGCAGTACTTC.

The chain employs TRBV20-1 and TRBJ1-1, with TRBD1 identical over 7 bases. CDR1 and CDR2 from the germline V gene are DFQATT and SNEGSKA (reference sequence). V trimming: 8 bases; J trimming: 9 bases; junction bases outside the gene matches: 6. The CDR3 covers 10 residues. CDR3: CSTGACKAFF. CDR3 nucleotides: TGCAGTACAGGGGCCTGTAAAGCTTTCTTT.

The genes are TRBV14 and TRBJ2-1, with 8 bases matching TRBD2. The germline CDR1 and CDR2 sequences are SGHDN and FVKESK. Germline trimming cut 2 bases from V and 3 bases from J; bases unmatched to any gene: 3. This CDR3 spans 15 amino acids. As DNA, the CDR3 is TGTGCCAGCAGCCAACAACTAGCGGACTACAATGAGCAGTTCTTC. It translates to CASSQQLADYNEQFF.

This clone was counted at least ten times. Here the CDR3 DNA reads TGTGCCAGCAGGGCCGGACAGGTCGGAGAGACCCAGTACTTC. This encodes CASRAGQVGETQYF. V gene TRBV6-5 combines with J gene TRBJ2-5, with 7 bases lining up with TRBD1. V trimming: 6 bases; J trimming: 4 bases; junction bases outside the gene matches: 8. Germline CDR1 reads MNHEY; CDR2 reads SVGAGI. The CDR3 spans 14 residues.

The chain links TRBV4-1 to TRBJ1-2; 10 bases line up with TRBD1. The CDR3 contains 17 residues. In germline, CDR1 is MGHRA, CDR2 YSYEKL. V was clipped by 4 bases and J by 1 base; unmatched bases: 9. CDR3 region: CASSRPGTGALNYGYTF. The CDR3 nucleotides are TGCGCCAGCAGCCGACCCGGGACAGGGGCTCTTAACTATGGCTACACCTTC.

V is TRBV5-8 and J is TRBJ1-5, with TRBD1 identical over 11 bases. With 3 bases clipped from V and 4 bases from J, the junction kept 3 bases outside the gene matches. CDR3 length: 15 amino acids. The germline V gene encodes CDR1 SGHTS and CDR2 YDEGEE. Here the CDR3 reads CASSSGDRGNQPQHF. CDR3 bases: TGTGCCAGCAGCTCGGGGGACAGGGGGAATCAGCCCCAGCATTTT.

The V gene is TRBV5-4, the J gene TRBJ2-5; 8 positions match TRBD1. The better agreement between TRBJ2-7 and the DNA end casts doubt on the J call. The germline gives CDR1 SGHNT, CDR2 YYREEE (reference sequence). This CDR3 contains 15 residues. Here the CDR3 reads CASSNPGTGTYEQYF. The CDR3 nucleotides are TGTGCCAGCAGCAACCCCGGGACAGGCACCTACGAGCAGTACTTC.

This clone was observed a few times. The V gene is TRBV7-9, the J gene TRBJ1-1, with a tentative D call TRBD1 (6 bases). The V and J ends lost 5 bases and 1 base respectively, with 14 bases between them. Germline CDR1 is SEHNR and CDR2 is FQNEAQ (reference sequence). This CDR3 contains 15 residues. As DNA, the CDR3 is TGTGCCAGCAGCCCCCGCCGAGGGGGGAACACTGAAGCTTTCTTT. Translation gives CASSPRRGGNTEAFF.

V gene TRBV7-9 combines with J gene TRBJ2-7, with 7 bases matching TRBD1. V gave up 5 bases and J gave up 5 bases; unmatched junction bases: 12. The CDR3 has 15 residues. Germline CDR1 SEHNR, CDR2 FQNEAQ (reference sequence). The CDR3 is CASSPRFEGADEQYF. CDR3 nucleotide sequence: TGTGCCAGCAGCCCCCGGTTTGAGGGGGCCGACGAGCAGTACTTC.

This clone turned up a few times. The chain uses TRBV2 and TRBJ2-5; TRBD2 aligns across 10 bases. J gave up 5 bases and V 2 bases, and 5 bases lay outside the gene matches. In germline, CDR1 is SNHLY, CDR2 FYNNEI. The CDR3 is made up of 15 amino acids. CDR3 nucleotides: TGTGCCAGCAGTGAACGAGGACTAGCGGTGGAGACCCAGTACTTC. This gives the protein CASSERGLAVETQYF.

This sequence joins TRBV28 and TRBJ1-5; no definite D call. This CDR3 has 16 residues. In germline, CDR1 is MDHEN, CDR2 SYDVKM. V was pared by 2 bases and J by 4 bases, with 15 bases between. For the CDR3, the DNA is TGTGCCAGCAGTTTAGCAGGATTTGAGGGAAATCAGCCCCAGCATTTT. Protein product: CASSLAGFEGNQPQHF.

This clone has a handful of counts. The chain is built from TRBV7-9 and TRBJ2-1; D remains ambiguous. This CDR3 contains 12 residues. Per germline, CDR1 SEHNR and CDR2 FQNEAQ (reference sequence). The V end was cut by 4 bases, the J end by 5 bases, with 6 bases between. The CDR3 nucleotides read TGTGCCAGCAGCTCTCCGGACAATGAGCAGTTCTTC. Amino acid sequence: CASSSPDNEQFF.

In DNA form, the CDR3 reads TGTGCCAGCAGCTTAGTTGGACAGTCACAGACCCAGTACTTC. As protein: CASSLVGQSQTQYF. The V call is TRBV7-2, the J call TRBJ2-5; tentative D call: TRBD1 (6 bases). Germline CDR1 reads SGHTA; CDR2 reads FQGNSA. The CDR3 has 14 residues. The V end lost 1 base, the J end lost 6 bases, and 12 bases lay between the germline ends.

The sample holds a few counts of this clone. V and J are TRBV19 and TRBJ1-4; 7 bases fit TRBD1. The CDR3 is 14 residues long. With 4 bases clipped from V and 2 bases from J, the junction kept 1 base outside the gene matches. The germline V gene encodes CDR1 LNHDA and CDR2 SQIVND (reference sequence). The CDR3 sequence is CASSTTGTNEKLFF. CDR3 nucleotide sequence: TGTGCCAGTAGTACGACAGGGACTAATGAAAAACTGTTTTTT.